Described below is a single T cell receptor (beta chain) sequence and its context. Antigen unknown. J was trimmed by 6 bases and V by 4 bases; bases with no gene match: 3. Per the germline V gene, CDR1 is MGHRA and CDR2 is YSYEKL. CDR3 length: 14 residues. This specimen comes from a study of T cell responses to AZD1222 COVID-19 vaccine. Some clones are missing from TCRdb's copy, which holds only in-frame ones; the method was immunoSEQ multiplex PCR. Altogether about 100,000 clones are present, approximately 84% being singletons, with the ten largest covering about 17%. General study findings and limits: Recipients of two AZD1222 doses showed rising Spike-specific TCR breadth and depth.

V gene TRBV4-1 combines with J gene TRBJ1-6; 7 nucleotides match TRBD1. The sample here was peripheral blood, taken on day 0 of AZD1222 vaccination. This TCR derives from an adult in good health. The CDR3 sequence: CASSPGQPNSPLHF. In nucleotides, the CDR3 is TGCGCCAGCAGCCCGGGACAGCCTAATTCACCCCTCCACTTT.